The 23 T cell receptor beta chains presented below share a single source sample, sequenced in a study of CD8 T cells in ankylosing spondylitis. Points from the study as a whole: A TCR beta motif of eight highly homologous variants appeared characteristic of ankylosing spondylitis blood.

No antigens are known for them. MiXCR was run by TCRdb on the 5' RACE reads, yielding one entry per CDR3 protein. The repertoire includes about 220,000 distinct CDR3 sequences, just under 7.5% of them detected once, and around 14% sits in the top ten. Source material: blood, either unsorted or a sorted T cell fraction (not recorded which). These receptors originate from a male donor with ankylosing spondylitis.

This clonotype was seen ten or more times. The chain combines TRBV28 with TRBJ2-1; 10 bases map to TRBD2. The germline CDR1 and CDR2 sequences are MDHEN and SYDVKM. With 5 bases clipped from V and 5 bases from J, the junction kept 12 bases outside the gene matches. The CDR3 runs 17 residues. CDR3: CASSLPLAGVPHNEQFF. The CDR3 DNA follows: TGTGCCAGCAGTCTTCCCCTAGCGGGGGTTCCGCACAATGAGCAGTTCTTC.

This clonotype was recorded many times. This chain connects TRBV14 to TRBJ1-4; no clear D gene. V gave up 1 base and J gave up 1 base, with 16 bases separating them. CDR3 size: 18 residues. Germline CDR1 reads SGHDN; CDR2 reads FVKESK. CDR3 DNA: TGTGCCAGCAGCCAAGGATCGACCCGGCGGGGAACTAATGAAAAACTGTTTTTT. It specifies CASSQGSTRRGTNEKLFF.

This clonotype was recorded a few times. The chain has TRBV5-5 and TRBJ2-1, with 7 nucleotides matching TRBD1. Germline values: CDR1 SGHKS, CDR2 YYEKEE (reference sequence). The CDR3 extends over 14 amino acids. The V and J ends lost 1 base and 8 bases, in that order; junction bases with no gene match: 6. DNA of the CDR3: TGTGCCAGCAGCTTGTGGCAGGGGGTGGATGAGCAGTTCTTC. Translated, it gives CASSLWQGVDEQFF.

The chain has TRBV15 and TRBJ2-5; 8 bases are a match to TRBD1. V lost 8 bases to trimming and J lost 5 bases; unmatched junction nucleotides: 16. The germline V gene encodes CDR1 LNHNV and CDR2 YYDKDF (reference sequence). The CDR3 loop spans 16 amino acids. The CDR3 reads CATWGTGTNPRETQYF. Written as DNA, the CDR3 is TGTGCCACCTGGGGGACAGGAACTAATCCGAGGGAGACCCAGTACTTC.

The V and J genes are TRBV20-1 and TRBJ2-1, with D perhaps matching TRBD1 (7 bases). Germline CDR1 reads DFQATT; CDR2 reads SNEGSKA (reference sequence). This CDR3 region has 17 residues. The V gene lost 6 bases and the J gene lost 2 bases, with 23 bases spanning the gap. CDR3: CSARGVLADQTYNEQFF. The CDR3 DNA is TGCAGTGCCAGGGGGGTTTTGGCGGATCAGACCTACAATGAGCAGTTCTTC.

At least ten counts were recorded for this clonotype. CDR3: CASRPWGVWQETQYF. The CDR3 nucleotides read TGTGCCAGCAGGCCCTGGGGGGTTTGGCAAGAGACCCAGTACTTC. V and J are TRBV6-1 and TRBJ2-5, with D possibly matching TRBD2 (6 bases). Trimming took 6 bases from V and 2 from J, leaving 16 bases between them. Germline loops: CDR1 MNHNS, CDR2 SASEGT. CDR3 length: 15 amino acids.

This clonotype was observed at least ten times. The chain has TRBV4-1 and TRBJ1-6, with a weak D call TRBD1 (6 bases). The germline V gene encodes CDR1 MGHRA and CDR2 YSYEKL. This CDR3 comprises 16 residues. V lost 1 base to trimming and J lost 4 bases, with 11 bases between them. CDR3 sequence reads: CASSQGGGQYNSPLHF. The CDR3 DNA reads as TGCGCCAGCAGCCAAGGTGGGGGGCAATATAATTCACCCCTCCACTTT.

The rearrangement uses TRBV29-1 and TRBJ2-1; TRBD1 is a possible D gene (6 bases). Germline V gives CDR1 SQVTM, CDR2 ANQGSEA. Trimming cost V 4 bases and J 3 bases, with 16 bases left between them. The CDR3 has 15 amino acids. This CDR3 reads CSVGTALFLYNEQFF. CDR3 DNA sequence: TGCAGCGTTGGGACAGCCCTTTTCCTCTACAATGAGCAGTTCTTC.

This clonotype was recorded at least ten times. The rearrangement links TRBV27 to TRBJ1-1; maybe TRBD1 (5 bases). V was shortened by 6 bases and J by 0 bases, with 20 bases between the two germline ends. The CDR3 is made up of 17 amino acids. CDR1 is MNHEY and CDR2 is SMNVEV in the germline V gene (reference sequence). The CDR3, as DNA: TGTGCCAGCAGGGGCCAGGGCCTATCCCCTATGAACACTGAAGCTTTCTTT. Translated: CASRGQGLSPMNTEAFF.

This clonotype was detected many times. The V and J genes are TRBV12-3 or TRBV12-4 and TRBJ2-1; 8 positions match TRBD2. CDR3 size: 17 residues. Trimming cost V 6 bases and J 7 bases; bases outside gene matches: 17. CDR3 nucleotide sequence: TGTGCCAGCAGCCCGTTCCCGACTAGCGCGATAGCAAATGAGCAGTTCTTC. This codes for CASSPFPTSAIANEQFF.

This clonotype was counted a few times. This chain uses TRBV11-2 with TRBJ2-5; D is uncertain. Between the trimmed V and J ends, which lost 1 base and 2 bases, there was a span of 11 bases. In germline, CDR1 is SGHAT, CDR2 FQNNGV. The CDR3 is 15 amino acids. The CDR3 region has the DNA TGTGCCAGCAGCTTAGTGGGCTTGGTGCAAGAGACCCAGTACTTC. Translation gives CASSLVGLVQETQYF. Drawing the rest from reference TRBV11-2 and TRBJ2-5, the complete variable domain is EAGVAQSPRYKIIEKRQSVAFWCNPISGHATLYWYQQILGQGPKLLIQFQNNGVVDDSQLPKDRFSAERLKGVDSTLKIQPAKLEDSAVYLCASSLVGLVQETQYFGPGTRLLVL.

This clonotype occurred many times. The chain joins TRBV7-9 to TRBJ2-7; TRBD2 might be the D (5 bases). The V end was cut by 2 bases, the J end by 5 bases, with 19 bases between. The CDR3 runs 16 residues. The germline CDR1 and CDR2 sequences are SEHNR and FQNEAQ (reference sequence). This chain's CDR3 is CASSLPLSPMGDEQYF. DNA of the CDR3: TGTGCCAGCAGCTTACCATTGAGCCCCATGGGAGACGAGCAGTACTTC. The entire variable domain, with the rest obtained from reference TRBV7-9 and TRBJ2-7, is as follows: DTGVSQNPRHKITKRGQNVTFRCDPISEHNRLYWYRQTLGQGPEFLTYFQNEAQLEKSRLLSDRFSAERPKGSFSTLEIQRTEQGDSAMYLCASSLPLSPMGDEQYFGPGTRLTVT.

This clonotype was seen many times. The chain carries TRBV9 and TRBJ1-1, with 10 nucleotides matching TRBD1. Germline trimming cut 4 bases from V and 3 bases from J; bases unmatched to any gene: 9. This CDR3 region has 16 residues. In germline, CDR1 is SGDLS, CDR2 YYNGEE. CDR3 bases: TGTGCCAGCAGCCCTAGCCCAGGGACAGGGGACACTGAAGCTTTCTTT. This sequence encodes CASSPSPGTGDTEAFF.

This clonotype was seen ten or more times. The rearrangement uses TRBV20-1 and TRBJ2-3; the D gene is possibly TRBD1 (6 bases). Trimming left V 6 bases short and J 2 bases short, with 18 bases between. The germline gives CDR1 DFQATT, CDR2 SNEGSKA (reference sequence). CDR3 size: 15 residues. The CDR3 loop reads CSADVRGHPTDTQYF. The CDR3, as DNA: TGCAGTGCGGACGTCAGGGGTCATCCCACAGATACGCAGTATTTT.

This clonotype was seen many times. The V call is TRBV29-1, the J call TRBJ1-6, with D possibly TRBD1 on 5 matching bases. Trimming removed 4 bases at V and 6 bases at J, with 10 bases between. The CDR3 has 13 residues. CDR1 and CDR2 (germline): SQVTM, ANQGSEA. DNA of the CDR3: TGCAGCGTTGGACAGTTTTTTAATTCACCCCTCCACTTT. This sequence encodes CSVGQFFNSPLHF. Looking up the rest from reference TRBV29-1 and TRBJ1-6 gives the full variable domain: SAVISQKPSRDICQRGTSLTIQCQVDSQVTMMFWYRQQPGQSLTLIATANQGSEATYESGFVIDKFPISRPNLTFSTLTVSNMSPEDSSIYLCSVGQFFNSPLHFGNGTRLTVT.

The sample holds many counts of this clonotype. V usage is TRBV7-9 and J usage is TRBJ2-3, with TRBD2 as a possible D gene (5 bases). The CDR3 consists of 17 residues. V lost 1 base and J lost 4, with 18 bases in between. The V gene's germline CDR1 is SEHNR and CDR2 FQNEAQ (reference sequence). The CDR3 loop reads CASSLGGERRDADTQYF. For the CDR3, the DNA is TGTGCCAGCAGCTTAGGGGGAGAGAGAAGAGACGCAGATACGCAGTATTTT.

This clonotype was seen at least ten times. The rearrangement links TRBV10-3 to TRBJ2-1, with D possibly matching TRBD1 (6 bases). CDR1 is ENHRY, CDR2 SYGVKD, per germline. This CDR3 is built from 16 residues. V was clipped by 6 bases and J by 2 bases, with 17 bases between them. The CDR3 region has the DNA TGTGCCATCAGAGAAAATACAGGGCCCCCCTACAATGAGCAGTTCTTC. It yields the protein CAIRENTGPPYNEQFF.

This clonotype was detected ten times or more. The genes are TRBV12-3 or TRBV12-4 and TRBJ2-3; 10 bases align to TRBD1. The junction had 7 bases not matched to a gene; V was cut back by 6 bases and J by 1 base. The length of the CDR3 is 16 residues. In nucleotides, the CDR3 is TGTGCCAGCAGAGAAGCCGGGACAGGGGGCACAGATACGCAGTATTTT. It encodes CASREAGTGGTDTQYF.

This clonotype has a count of ten or more. The chain couples TRBV20-1 to TRBJ1-1; D is unresolved. The CDR3 contains 14 residues. V was pared by 3 bases and J by 5 bases, with 16 bases between. Looked up from germline, CDR1 is DFQATT and CDR2 is SNEGSKA (reference sequence). CDR3: CSARAELYGTEAFF. The CDR3 DNA follows: TGCAGTGCTAGGGCCGAGTTATATGGGACTGAAGCTTTCTTT.

The sample holds many counts of this clonotype. The chain recombines TRBV29-1 with TRBJ2-5, with 12 bases that match TRBD2. Germline lookup yields CDR1 SQVTM and CDR2 ANQGSEA. V dropped 4 bases and J dropped 5; count of bases not matched to a gene: 8. This CDR3 region has 15 residues. CDR3 in DNA: TGCAGCGTTGCCCCGACTAGCGGGAGACGGGAGACCCAGTACTTC. Amino acids: CSVAPTSGRRETQYF.

This clonotype was counted many times. The rearrangement links TRBV4-3 to TRBJ2-3, with D perhaps TRBD1 (5 bases). Germline CDR1 reads LGHNA; CDR2 reads YSLEER. The V gene lost 2 bases and the J gene lost 7 bases, with 13 bases spanning the gap. The CDR3 runs to 14 residues. CDR3 DNA: TGCGCCAGCAGCCAACAATTGAAGGGGAATACGCAGTATTTT. As protein: CASSQQLKGNTQYF.

This clonotype turned up a few times. The genes are TRBV10-3 and TRBJ2-2, with 8 bases identical to TRBD1. Germline V CDR1 and CDR2: ENHRY, SYGVKD. V shed 8 bases and J 4 bases; nucleotides not matched to a gene: 6. The CDR3 loop spans 14 amino acids. In DNA form, the CDR3 reads TGTGCCATCCCCAGGGGGCAGGGCACCGGGGAGCTGTTTTTT. Amino acid sequence: CAIPRGQGTGELFF.

The V call is TRBV7-9, the J call TRBJ2-5; TRBD2 aligns across 7 bases. CDR1 and CDR2 from the germline V gene are SEHNR and FQNEAQ (reference sequence). The J segment lost 0 bases and the V segment lost 1 base, leaving 5 bases of the junction unmatched. The CDR3 is 16 residues long. The CDR3 sequence is CASSLVPAGDQETQYF. The DNA for the CDR3 is TGTGCCAGCAGCTTAGTACCGGCGGGGGACCAAGAGACCCAGTACTTC.